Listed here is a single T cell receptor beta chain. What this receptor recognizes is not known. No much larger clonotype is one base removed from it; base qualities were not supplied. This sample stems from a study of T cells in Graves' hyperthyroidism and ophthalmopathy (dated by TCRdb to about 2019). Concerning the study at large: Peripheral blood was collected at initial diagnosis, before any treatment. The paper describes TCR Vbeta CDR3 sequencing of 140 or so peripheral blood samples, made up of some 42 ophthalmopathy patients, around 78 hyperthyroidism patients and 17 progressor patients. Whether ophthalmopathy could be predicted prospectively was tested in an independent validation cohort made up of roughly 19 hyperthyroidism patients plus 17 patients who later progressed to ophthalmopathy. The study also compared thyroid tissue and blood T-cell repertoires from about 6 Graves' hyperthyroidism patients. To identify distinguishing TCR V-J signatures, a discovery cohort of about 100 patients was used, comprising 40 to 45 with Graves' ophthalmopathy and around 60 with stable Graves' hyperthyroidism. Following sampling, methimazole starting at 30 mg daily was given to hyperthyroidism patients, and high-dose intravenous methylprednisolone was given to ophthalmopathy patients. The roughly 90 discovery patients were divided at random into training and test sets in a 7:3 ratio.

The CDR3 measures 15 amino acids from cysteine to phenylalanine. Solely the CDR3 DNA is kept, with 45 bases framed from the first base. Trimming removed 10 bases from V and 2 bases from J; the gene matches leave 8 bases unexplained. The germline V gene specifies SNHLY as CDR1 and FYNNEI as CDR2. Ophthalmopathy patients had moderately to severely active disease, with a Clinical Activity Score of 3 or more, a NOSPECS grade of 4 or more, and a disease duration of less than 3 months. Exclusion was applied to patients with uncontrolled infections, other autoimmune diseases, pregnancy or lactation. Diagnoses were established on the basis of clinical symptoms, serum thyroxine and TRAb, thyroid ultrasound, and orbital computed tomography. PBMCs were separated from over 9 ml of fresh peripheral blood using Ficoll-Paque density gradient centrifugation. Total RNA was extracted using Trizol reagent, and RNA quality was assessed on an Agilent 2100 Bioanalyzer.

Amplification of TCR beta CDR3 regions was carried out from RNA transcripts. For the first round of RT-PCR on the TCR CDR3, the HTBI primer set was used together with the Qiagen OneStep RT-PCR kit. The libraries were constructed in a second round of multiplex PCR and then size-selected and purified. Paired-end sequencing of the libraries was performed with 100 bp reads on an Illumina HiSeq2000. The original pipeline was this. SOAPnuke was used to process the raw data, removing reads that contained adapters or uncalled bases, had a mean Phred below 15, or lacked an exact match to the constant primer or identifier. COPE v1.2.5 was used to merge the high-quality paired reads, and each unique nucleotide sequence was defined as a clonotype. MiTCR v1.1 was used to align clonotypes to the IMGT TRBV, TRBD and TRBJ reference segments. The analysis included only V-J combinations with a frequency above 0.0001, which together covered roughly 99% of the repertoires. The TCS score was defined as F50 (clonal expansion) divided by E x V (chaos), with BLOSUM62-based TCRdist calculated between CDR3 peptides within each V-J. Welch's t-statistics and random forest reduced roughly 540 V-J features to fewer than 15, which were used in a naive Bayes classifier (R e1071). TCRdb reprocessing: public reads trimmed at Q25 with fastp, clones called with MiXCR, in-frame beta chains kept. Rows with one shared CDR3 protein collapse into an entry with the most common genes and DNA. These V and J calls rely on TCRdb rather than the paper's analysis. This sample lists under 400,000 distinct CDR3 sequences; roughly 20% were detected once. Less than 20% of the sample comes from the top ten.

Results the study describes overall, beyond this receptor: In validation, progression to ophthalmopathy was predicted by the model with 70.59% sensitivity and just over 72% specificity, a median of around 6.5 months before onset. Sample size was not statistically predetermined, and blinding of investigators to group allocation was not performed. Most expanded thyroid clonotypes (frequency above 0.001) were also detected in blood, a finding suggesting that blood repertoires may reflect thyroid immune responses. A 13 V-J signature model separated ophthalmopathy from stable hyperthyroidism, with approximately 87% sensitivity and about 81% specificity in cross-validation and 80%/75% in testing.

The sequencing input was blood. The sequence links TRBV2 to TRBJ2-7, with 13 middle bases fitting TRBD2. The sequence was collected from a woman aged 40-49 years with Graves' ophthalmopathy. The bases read TGTGCCACCCCAGGGACTAGCGGGGATCCCTACGAGCAGTACTTC. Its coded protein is CATPGTSGDPYEQYF.